This TCR beta chain was found in a study of shared clonotypes between healthy human individuals. Only Caucasian adults living in Nashville, Tennessee served as donors. V was cut by 4 bases and J by 1 base, with 10 bases left in between. Germline CDR1 and CDR2: GTSNPN and SVGIG (reference sequence). The CDR3 covers 14 residues. Sequencing used immunoSEQ multiplex PCR; TCRdb keeps in-frame clones, though not all of them. Of some 2,000,000 clones in the sample, around 95% are singletons; the top ten hold roughly 0.13%. The sample taken for sequencing was naive CD4+ T cells sorted from blood. As for subset: CD45RA+ positively selected. The V and J genes are TRBV30 and TRBJ2-2, with D possibly being TRBD1 or TRBD2 (5 bases each). The TCR comes from a man between 18 and 35 years old in good health. The CDR3 loop is CAWNLGVNTGELFF. The DNA for the CDR3 is TGTGCCTGGAACTTGGGGGTGAACACCGGGGAGCTGTTTTTT.